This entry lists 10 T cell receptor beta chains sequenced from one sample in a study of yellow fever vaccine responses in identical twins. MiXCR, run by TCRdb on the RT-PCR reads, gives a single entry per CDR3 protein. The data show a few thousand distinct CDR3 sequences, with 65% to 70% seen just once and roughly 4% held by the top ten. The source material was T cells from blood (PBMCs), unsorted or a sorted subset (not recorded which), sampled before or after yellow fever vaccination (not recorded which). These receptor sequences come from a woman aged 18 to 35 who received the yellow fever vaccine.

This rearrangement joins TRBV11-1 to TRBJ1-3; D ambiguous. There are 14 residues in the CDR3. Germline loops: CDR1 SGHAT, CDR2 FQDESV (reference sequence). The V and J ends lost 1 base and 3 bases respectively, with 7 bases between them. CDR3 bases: TGTGCCAGCAGCTTAGGCGTGGTTGGAAACACCATATATTTT. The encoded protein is CASSLGVVGNTIYF. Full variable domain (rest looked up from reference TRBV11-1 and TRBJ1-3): EAEVAQSPRYKITEKSQAVAFWCDPISGHATLYWYRQILGQGPELLVQFQDESVVDDSQLPKDRFSAERLKGVDSTLKIQPAELGDSAMYLCASSLGVVGNTIYFGEGSWLTVV.

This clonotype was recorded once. The CDR3 nucleotides read TGTGCCAGCAGCTTAGATTTTATGGGGCAGTTCTTC. This codes for CASSLDFMGQFF. The chain employs TRBV11-3 and TRBJ2-1; unclear D gene. Per the germline V gene, CDR1 is SGHNT and CDR2 is YENEEA. CDR3 size: 12 residues. V was shortened by 0 bases and J by 12 bases, with 9 bases between the two germline ends.

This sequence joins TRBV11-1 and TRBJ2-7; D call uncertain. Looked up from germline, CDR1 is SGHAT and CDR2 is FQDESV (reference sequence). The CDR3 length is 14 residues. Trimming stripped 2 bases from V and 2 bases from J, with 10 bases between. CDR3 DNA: TGTGCCAGCAGCTTATCAGAACTGACCTACGAGCAGTACTTC. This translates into CASSLSELTYEQYF.

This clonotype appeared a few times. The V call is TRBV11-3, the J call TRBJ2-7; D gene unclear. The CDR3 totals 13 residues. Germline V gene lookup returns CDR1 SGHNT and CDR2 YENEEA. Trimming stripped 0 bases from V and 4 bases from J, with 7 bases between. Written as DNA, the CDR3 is TGTGCCAGCAGCTTAGATCCTTCTTACGAGCAGTACTTC. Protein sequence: CASSLDPSYEQYF.

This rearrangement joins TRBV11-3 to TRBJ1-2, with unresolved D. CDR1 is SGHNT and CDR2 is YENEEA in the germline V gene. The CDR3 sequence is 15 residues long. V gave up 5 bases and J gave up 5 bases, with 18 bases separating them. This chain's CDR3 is CASSLVVDQRYGYTF. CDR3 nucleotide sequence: TGTGCCAGCAGCCTGGTTGTTGACCAGAGATATGGCTACACCTTC.

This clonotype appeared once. As DNA, the CDR3 is TGTGCCAGCAGAGCGGACAGGGGATCTGCCAAAAACATTCAGTACTTC. Translating gives CASRADRGSAKNIQYF. J is TRBJ2-4 and V is TRBV13; TRBD1 matches 9 bases. Germline V CDR1 and CDR2: PRHDT, FYEKMQ (reference sequence). Losses at the gene ends were 6 bases for V and 1 base for J; bases not matched to a gene: 7. This CDR3 comprises 16 residues.

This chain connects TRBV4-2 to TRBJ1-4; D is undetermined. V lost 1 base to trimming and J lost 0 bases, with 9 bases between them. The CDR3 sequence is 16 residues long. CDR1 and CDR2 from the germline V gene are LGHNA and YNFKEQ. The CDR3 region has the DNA TGTGCCAGCAGCCAAGGTCTAAGGGCAACTAATGAAAAACTGTTTTTT. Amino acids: CASSQGLRATNEKLFF.

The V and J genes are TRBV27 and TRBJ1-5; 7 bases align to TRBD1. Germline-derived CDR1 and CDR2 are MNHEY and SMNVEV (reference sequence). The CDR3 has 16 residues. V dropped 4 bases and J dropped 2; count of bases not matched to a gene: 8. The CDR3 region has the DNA TGTGCCAGCAGTTCGGCCATGACAGGGCGCAATCAGCCCCAGCATTTT. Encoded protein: CASSSAMTGRNQPQHF.

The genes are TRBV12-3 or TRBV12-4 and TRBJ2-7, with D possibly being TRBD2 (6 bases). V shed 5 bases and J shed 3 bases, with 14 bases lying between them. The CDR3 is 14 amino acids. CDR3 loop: CASSPGAGGYEQYF. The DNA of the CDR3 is TGTGCCAGCAGTCCGGGAGCCGGAGGCTACGAGCAGTACTTC.

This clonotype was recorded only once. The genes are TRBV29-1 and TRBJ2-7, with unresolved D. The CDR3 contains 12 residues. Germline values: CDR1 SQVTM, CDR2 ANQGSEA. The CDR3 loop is CGAYGDSYEQYF. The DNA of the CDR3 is TGCGGAGCGTATGGGGATTCCTACGAGCAGTACTTC.